The clone carrying this T cell receptor beta chain was counted once. As handled by the study authors: Amplification from reference gene primers served as the basis for estimated nucleated cell counts. The table came from immunoSEQ multiplex PCR; TCRdb's copy has only in-frame clones and leaves some out. V, J and clone size reflect that table, while D and trimming were determined from the DNA. The table includes some 250,000 clones, 70% to 90% detected once. The data were obtained in a study of blood T cell repertoires in COVID-19. This CDR3 comprises 14 residues. Germline loops: CDR1 MGHRA, CDR2 YSYEKL. Losses at the gene ends were 5 bases for V and 5 bases for J; bases not matched to a gene: 5.

The chain uses TRBV4-1 and TRBJ1-1; 10 bases align to TRBD1. This receptor was taken from a woman in her thirties with COVID-19, enrolled during active disease. Sequencing used peripheral blood. In nucleotides, the CDR3 is TGCGCCAGCAGCTCTAGACAGGGGGCAACTGAAGCTTTCTTT. It codes for CASSSRQGATEAFF.